Listed below are T cell receptor beta chains from one sample, sequenced in a study of blood T cell repertoires in COVID-19. Profiling relied on immunoSEQ multiplex PCR, and the TCRdb table lists in-frame clones only, not all of them. This table has around 110,000 clones, 80% to 85% appearing once. Specimen: PBMCs or T cells enriched from blood (not recorded which). The origin of the receptors is a woman aged 25 to 39 who had recovered from COVID-19. Each CDR3 is given with its conserved first and last residue. A D gene is named only where the DNA matches it firmly. The size field is filled for only some rows; it gives once, few, many or a size class.

D gene | J gene | CDR3 length | clone size | V gene | CDR3 DNA | CDR3 protein
. | TRBJ2-7 | 12 | once | TRBV5-1 | TGCGCCAGCAGCTTAGGAGGGCGGGAGCAGTACTTC | CASSLGGREQYF
TRBD1 | TRBJ2-7 | 15 | . | TRBV18 | TGTGCCAGCTCCCCAGGACAGGTCGGAACCTACGAGCAGTACTTC | CASSPGQVGTYEQYF
TRBD1 | TRBJ1-1 | 15 | . | TRBV7-8 | TGTGCCAGCAGCTATGGACAGGGGAGGAACACTGAAGCTTTCTTT | CASSYGQGRNTEAFF
. | TRBJ1-2 | 13 | once | TRBV19 | TGTGCCAGTAGTAGGCGACAGAATTATGGCTACACCTTC | CASSRRQNYGYTF
. | TRBJ2-2 | 15 | . | TRBV7-3 | TGTGCCAGCAGCTTCTCGACAGGGAACACCGGGGAGCTGTTTTTT | CASSFSTGNTGELFF
. | TRBJ1-4 | 16 | . | TRBV4-2 | TGTGCCAGCAGCCAAGTGGGTCCAGGGCAAAATGAAAAACTGTTTTTT | CASSQVGPGQNEKLFF
TRBD2 | TRBJ2-1 | 17 | . | TRBV5-1 | TGCGCCAGCAGCTTGTCCCCTAGCGGGGGGTCCGGCAATGAGCAGTTCTTC | CASSLSPSGGSGNEQFF
. | TRBJ2-7 | 15 | . | TRBV7-3 | TGTGCCAGCAGCTCCACTCCCGCGGGAACCTACGAGCAGTACTTC | CASSSTPAGTYEQYF
TRBD2 | TRBJ2-1 | 15 | . | TRBV28 | TGTGCCAGCAGCCTGTCCGGGACTAGTTACAATGAGCAGTTCTTC | CASSLSGTSYNEQFF
. | TRBJ2-7 | 15 | many | TRBV7-3 | TGTGCCAGCAGCTTAATGGTGGGAGCCGGAGGCGAGCAGTACTTC | CASSLMVGAGGEQYF
. | TRBJ1-1 | 10 | . | TRBV20-1 | TGCAGTGCTAAGGCAGGGCGGGCTTTCTTT | CSAKAGRAFF
TRBD1 | TRBJ2-6 | 20 | . | TRBV24-1 | TGTGCCACCAGTGACCCTCGGGCCGGACAGGGGATAACTGGGGCCAACGTCCTGACTTTC | CATSDPRAGQGITGANVLTF
TRBD2 | TRBJ2-3 | 15 | . | TRBV28 | TGTGCCAGCAGCCTAGCGGGATTAAACACAGATACGCAGTATTTT | CASSLAGLNTDTQYF
TRBD2 | TRBJ2-1 | 15 | . | TRBV19 | TGTGCCAGTAGTCAACTAGCGGCCCGTTACAATGAGCAGTTCTTC | CASSQLAARYNEQFF
. | TRBJ2-7 | 14 | . | TRBV7-2 | TGTGCCAGCAGCCAGGGAGGTATATCCTACGAGCAGTACTTC | CASSQGGISYEQYF
TRBD1 | TRBJ1-6 | 16 | . | TRBV19 | TGTGCCAGTATGCCCCAGGACAGGGGGAATAATTCACCCCTCCACTTT | CASMPQDRGNNSPLHF
. | TRBJ2-7 | 15 | . | TRBV5-6 | TGTGCCAGCAGCTCCCTGGGAGGAGGTACCTACGAGCAGTACTTC | CASSSLGGGTYEQYF
TRBD1 | TRBJ1-1 | 14 | . | TRBV27 | TGTGCCAGCACCAGGACAGGGGTGAACACTGAAGCTTTCTTT | CASTRTGVNTEAFF
. | TRBJ1-4 | 13 | . | TRBV5-6 | TGTGCCAGCAGCCCGGGGGGTTATGAAAAACTGTTTTTT | CASSPGGYEKLFF
TRBD1 | TRBJ1-5 | 14 | . | TRBV30 | TGTGCCTGGAGTAAGGACAGGAGGGACCAGCCCCAGCATTTT | CAWSKDRRDQPQHF
TRBD2 | TRBJ2-1 | 16 | . | TRBV7-8 | TGTGCCAGCAGCTACGGACTAGCGGGAGGCCTCTATGAGCAGTTCTTC | CASSYGLAGGLYEQFF
. | TRBJ2-7 | 13 | . | TRBV6-5 | TGTGCCAGCAGTTTTCAGGCCTCCTACGAGCAGTACTTC | CASSFQASYEQYF
. | TRBJ2-1 | 13 | . | TRBV5-6 | TGTGCCAGCAGCTTTACAGGGATGGGGGAGCAGTTCTTC | CASSFTGMGEQFF
. | TRBJ2-1 | 11 | . | TRBV6-5 | TGTGCCAGCAGTTATCCAGGAGAGCAGTTCTTC | CASSYPGEQFF
. | TRBJ2-7 | 15 | . | TRBV4-3 | TGCGCCAGCAGCCAAGAGGAGGGCTCCTCCTACGAGCAGTACTTC | CASSQEEGSSYEQYF
TRBD2 | TRBJ2-7 | 17 | . | TRBV18 | TGTGCCAGCTCAACCAATGGAGCGGGAGGCCTCTCCTACGAGCAGTACTTC | CASSTNGAGGLSYEQYF
TRBD2 | TRBJ2-1 | 16 | . | TRBV28 | TGTGCCAGCAGAGTTAGCGGGAGGGCTCTCGGAAGTGAGCAGTTCTTC | CASRVSGRALGSEQFF
TRBD1 | TRBJ2-5 | 16 | . | TRBV5-1 | TGCGCCAGCAGCTACATCGGGACAGCCGAGGGAGAGACCCAGTACTTC | CASSYIGTAEGETQYF
TRBD1 | TRBJ2-5 | 16 | . | TRBV5-5 | TGTGCCAGCAGCTTGGTGGACAGGGGGATCAAGGAGACCCAGTACTTC | CASSLVDRGIKETQYF
. | TRBJ1-1 | 14 | . | TRBV4-1 | TGCGCCAGCAGCCAAGCCGACAGAAACACTGAAGCTTTCTTT | CASSQADRNTEAFF
TRBD2 | TRBJ2-5 | 16 | . | TRBV7-2 | TGTGCCAGCAGCTTAGAGGGAGCGGGAGTGAAAGAGACCCAGTACTTC | CASSLEGAGVKETQYF
TRBD2 | TRBJ2-3 | 18 | . | TRBV5-6 | TGTGCCAGCAGCGTCCTAGGGACTAGCGGGAGGGCCGGGGATACGCAGTATTTT | CASSVLGTSGRAGDTQYF
. | TRBJ2-7 | 11 | . | TRBV10-3 | TGTGCCACTAGCCATGGCTACGAGCAGTACTTC | CATSHGYEQYF